These 10 T cell receptor beta chains were sequenced from one sample in a study of blood T cell repertoires in COVID-19. This table comes from immunoSEQ multiplex PCR, and its TCRdb copy is limited to in-frame clones, with some not included. The sample records some 100,000 clones, around four fifths being singletons. Material: peripheral blood. The receptors stem from a man in his sixties or seventies with active or convalescent COVID-19.

V gene TRBV4-2 combines with J gene TRBJ1-4, with 7 bases fitting TRBD1. Germline trimming cut 0 bases from V and 4 bases from J; bases unmatched to any gene: 5. Germline assignment: CDR1 LGHNA and CDR2 YNFKEQ. This CDR3 is 16 amino acids long. The CDR3, as DNA: TGTGCCAGCAGCCAAGACCAGGGGGGACTTAATGAAAAACTGTTTTTT. Amino acids: CASSQDQGGLNEKLFF.

The chain uses TRBV4-1 and TRBJ2-3; TRBD1 matches 7 bases. J was trimmed by 1 base and V by 4 bases; bases with no gene match: 5. Germline V gene sequence: CDR1 MGHRA, CDR2 YSYEKL. The CDR3 runs to 15 residues. CDR3 residues: CASSPYDRGTDTQYF. CDR3 in DNA: TGCGCCAGCAGCCCTTACGACAGGGGCACAGATACGCAGTATTTT.

This sequence joins TRBV9 and TRBJ2-7; 7 positions agree with TRBD1. The CDR3 is 15 amino acids. V was clipped by 4 bases and J by 4 bases; unmatched bases: 11. The V gene's germline CDR1 is SGDLS and CDR2 YYNGEE. CDR3 loop: CASSLGGTVLYEQYF. The CDR3 DNA sequence: TGTGCCAGCAGCCTAGGTGGGACAGTACTATACGAGCAGTACTTC.

This chain joins TRBV5-1 and TRBJ2-1; no clear D gene. Deletions cut 3 bases from V and 2 bases from J, with 6 bases between. CDR1 is SGHRS, CDR2 YFSETQ, per germline. The CDR3 is 13 amino acids. The DNA for the CDR3 is TGCGCCAGCAGCTCCCTACCCTACAATGAGCAGTTCTTC. This sequence encodes CASSSLPYNEQFF.

The chain carries TRBV5-6 and TRBJ2-7; perhaps TRBD1 as D (5 bases). V was pared by 1 base and J by 4 bases, with 9 bases between. Germline values: CDR1 SGHDT, CDR2 YYEEEE. The length of the CDR3 is 13 residues. CDR3 sequence (DNA): TGTGCCAGCAGCTTGTCTCAGGGATACGAGCAGTACTTC. Its translation: CASSLSQGYEQYF.

The chain has TRBV3-1 (or the pseudogene TRBV3-2) and TRBJ2-3; D uncertain. Germline V gives CDR1 LGHDT, CDR2 YNNKEL (reference sequence). This CDR3 is built from 15 residues. V was trimmed by 1 base and J by 4 bases, leaving 12 bases between them. The CDR3 nucleotides are TGTGCCAGCAGCCAAGGCCTCGGTGAGGCAGATACGCAGTATTTT. It yields the protein CASSQGLGEADTQYF.

The table lists this clone with a few counts. The chain joins TRBV25-1 to TRBJ2-1, with TRBD2 identical over 7 bases. The germline V gene encodes CDR1 MGHDK and CDR2 SYGVNS. Unmatched junction bases numbered 7, after V lost 5 bases and J lost 6 bases. The length of the CDR3 is 14 residues. CDR3 residues: CASSRSGTRNEQFF. The CDR3 DNA reads as TGTGCCAGCAGTCGAAGCGGGACTCGCAATGAGCAGTTCTTC.

This sequence joins TRBV24-1 and TRBJ2-5; 9 nucleotides agree with TRBD1. CDR3 length: 12 residues. Germline V gene data show CDR1 as KGHDR and CDR2 as SFDVKD. J lost 5 bases, V lost 9 bases, and 3 bases had no gene match. CDR3 sequence reads: CATGTGTETQYF. In nucleotides, the CDR3 is TGTGCCACCGGGACAGGGACCGAGACCCAGTACTTC.

This chain connects TRBV12-3 or TRBV12-4 to TRBJ1-6; the D is unclear. The CDR3 runs 13 residues. V was shortened by 7 bases and J by 0 bases, with 4 bases between the two germline ends. The chain's CDR3 is CASTSSYNSPLHF. The DNA of the CDR3 is TGTGCCAGCACTAGCTCCTATAATTCACCCCTCCACTTT.

The chain combines TRBV19 with TRBJ1-1; 7 nucleotides align to TRBD1. V gave up 5 bases and J gave up 0 bases; unmatched junction bases: 3. CDR3 length equals 14 residues. From germline, CDR1 is LNHDA and CDR2 SQIVND (reference sequence). DNA for the CDR3: TGTGCCAGTAGTCACGACAGGGTGAACACTGAAGCTTTCTTT. Its protein product is CASSHDRVNTEAFF. Complete variable domain (other parts from reference TRBV19 and TRBJ1-1): DGGITQSPKYLFRKEGQNVTLSCEQNLNHDAMYWYRQDPGQGLRLIYYSQIVNDFQKGDIAEGYSVSREKKESFPLTVTSAQKNPTAFYLCASSHDRVNTEAFFGQGTRLTVV.